This T cell receptor (beta chain) was recorded in a study of T cell repertoires in cytomegalovirus infection. Study as a whole: Public TCR beta signatures provided an indication of both CMV infection and a matching HLA type.

This clonotype showed up just a few times. The V gene end was trimmed by 1 base and the J gene end by 0 bases; junction bases not matched to a gene: 8. The CDR3 contains 16 residues. Looked up from germline, CDR1 is DFQATT and CDR2 is SNEGSKA (reference sequence). One entry per CDR3 protein, called by TCRdb with MiXCR from the reads. The sample has some 270,000 distinct CDR3 sequences, approximately 15% seen once. Sequencing was carried out using CD8+ T cells from PBMCs. The chain links TRBV20-1 to TRBJ2-7; 8 bases are a match to TRBD1. The source is a human donor in good health (CMV status not recorded). Some clones in this sample may be carry-over from other donors' samples. The CDR3 region is CSARGQGAIYSYEQYF. The DNA of the CDR3 is TGCAGTGCTAGAGGGCAGGGGGCGATTTACTCCTACGAGCAGTACTTC.